This T cell receptor beta chain was captured by sequencing in a study of T cell repertoires in cytomegalovirus infection. V lost 6 bases and J lost 2; bases outside the gene matches: 10. CDR3 length equals 15 residues. Germline assignment: CDR1 SGHRS and CDR2 YFSETQ. TCRdb passed the reads through MiXCR, listing each CDR3 protein once. The table shows some 900,000 distinct CDR3 sequences, with 32% occurring only once. About this clonotype itself: Its antigen is not identified.

Findings and caveats of the study: What dominated the ex vivo response were HLA-C-restricted CMV-specific TCR beta clonotypes.

The clonotype originates from a human donor in good health (CMV status not recorded). Some clones in this sample may be carry-over from other donors' samples. The sample was cultured CD8+ T cells from PBMCs, taken from culture after CMV antigen stimulation. The J gene is TRBJ1-2, the V gene TRBV5-1, with 7 nucleotides matching TRBD1. CDR3 coding DNA: TGCGCCAGCAACATCCCAGGACAGGCCAACTATGGCTACACCTTC. Encoded protein: CASNIPGQANYGYTF.